The entry below describes one T cell receptor (beta chain). What this receptor recognizes is not known. Within one base of it there is no much larger clone, and no base qualities were kept. V ends up 0 bases short and J 6 bases short, with an unmatched junction base count of 7. Based on the germline V gene (reference sequence), the CDR1 and CDR2 sequences are SGHNT and YYREEE. The CDR3 measures 16 amino acids from cysteine to phenylalanine. The DNA shown is the 48-base CDR3, in frame from base 1. This sample was included in a study of blood T cell repertoires in COVID-19 (dated by TCRdb to about 2020). Turning to the overall study: Samples covering the acute and convalescent phases of COVID-19 were provided by collaborators in the United States, Italy and Spain. Sample metadata almost always included a de-identified subject ID, COVID-19 status, age in years and sex. Samples were obtained from the ongoing ImmuneRACE study (first 160 participants) and from 1,200 or so subjects provided by 6 global collaborators. Deeply sampled blood TCRbeta repertoires from subjects exposed to, actively infected with, or recovered from COVID-19 were included in the dataset. Where available, HLA class I and class II types were taken from metadata supplied by the sample provider and were not determined by assay-based typing. The prospective study material was composed of cDNA or gDNA derived from T cells, B-cell-depleted T cells, or PBMCs. The repertoires were made available in a free public database intended to serve as a resource for research on the immune response to SARS-CoV-2.

What the research found in general, with its limitations: How much clinical and demographic metadata was included differed by source and by participant, and the metadata was provided uncurated.

TCRbeta CDR3 regions were amplified from genomic DNA using the immunoSEQ Assay, a bias-controlled multiplex PCR. Regarding the original processing steps: Nucleated cell counts per sample were estimated from amplification of reference gene primers within the assay. To quantify the absolute abundance of each unique TCRbeta CDR3 rearrangement, sequence reads were collapsed and filtered. Productive Simpson clonality was computed per sample as the square root of Simpson's diversity index over productive rearrangements. Drawn from immuneACCESS, this table holds only the in-frame rearrangements with V and J called that TCRdb kept. Clones are partly lost; checked studies trace under half to an unresolved V gene and leave the rest unexplained. Clone size and the V and J calls come from that table; the DNA yielded D and trimming. This sample has 130,000 to 150,000 clones in its table, and about 90% of those were observed once. The top ten clonotypes cover less than 45% of the sample.

Another Seattle source contributed samples from volunteer blood donors who had recovered from COVID-19. Whole blood was collected in K2EDTA tubes by collaborating institutions according to the institutions' own protocols. Collaborator samples were shipped for TCRbeta analysis as frozen whole blood, isolated PBMCs, or DNA extracted from either sample type. The source material was peripheral blood. This chain is built from TRBV5-4 and TRBJ1-5; a stretch of 9 junction bases matches TRBD1. The TCR was taken from a man aged 45-65 years who had recovered from COVID-19. The DNA sequence is as follows: TGTGCCAGCAGCTTGGGGGGGACAGGGTCGGGTCAGCCCCAGCATTTT. Translated, this gives CASSLGGTGSGQPQHF. Where the CDR3 stops, the reference TRBV5-4 and TRBJ1-5 genes take over; the full variable domain is ETGVTQSPTHLIKTRGQQVTLRCSSQSGHNTVSWYQQALGQGPQFIFQYYREEENGRGNFPPRFSGLQFPNYSSELNVNALELDDSALYLCASSLGGTGSGQPQHFGDGTRLSIL.